The subject of this entry is one TCR beta chain. Its antigen is as yet unknown. This entry comes from a study of CD8 T cells in ankylosing spondylitis. Overall study results and limits: It appeared that ankylosing spondylitis blood was characterized by a TCR beta motif of several highly homologous variants.

The germline V gene has CDR1 KGHSY and CDR2 FQNENV. The V end lost 0 bases, the J end lost 2 bases, and 13 bases lay between the germline ends. This CDR3 contains 16 residues. TCRdb itself ran the 5' RACE reads through MiXCR, one entry per CDR3 protein. The table lists 84,000 or so distinct CDR3 sequences, roughly 27% of them singletons. The TCR sequence derives from a male donor with ankylosing spondylitis or in good health (not recorded which). The chain combines TRBV16 with TRBJ1-2; D is ambiguous. Sequencing was carried out using blood, either unsorted or a sorted T cell fraction (not recorded which). CDR3 protein: CASSQSSIRLNYGYTF. The CDR3 DNA is TGTGCCAGCAGCCAATCTTCTATTCGGCTAAACTATGGCTACACCTTC.